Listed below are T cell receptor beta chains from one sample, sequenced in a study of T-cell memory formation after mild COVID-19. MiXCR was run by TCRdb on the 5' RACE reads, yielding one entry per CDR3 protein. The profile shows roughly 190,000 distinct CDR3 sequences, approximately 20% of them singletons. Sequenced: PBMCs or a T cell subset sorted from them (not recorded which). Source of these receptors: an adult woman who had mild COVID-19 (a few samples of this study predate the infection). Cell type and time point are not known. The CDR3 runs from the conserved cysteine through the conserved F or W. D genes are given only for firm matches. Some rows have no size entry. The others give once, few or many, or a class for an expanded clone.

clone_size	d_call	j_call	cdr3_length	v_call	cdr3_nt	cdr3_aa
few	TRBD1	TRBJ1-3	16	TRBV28	TGTGCCAGCACCGAAGCCCAGGGGGTCTCTGGAAACACCATATATTTT	CASTEAQGVSGNTIYF
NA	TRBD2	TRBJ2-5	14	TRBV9	TGTGCCAGCAGCGCCGGGACTAGCGTGGAGACCCAGTACTTC	CASSAGTSVETQYF
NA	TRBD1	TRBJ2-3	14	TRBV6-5	TGTGCCAGCAGACTCGACAGGGCGGGAGATACGCAGTATTTT	CASRLDRAGDTQYF
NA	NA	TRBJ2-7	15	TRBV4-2	TGTGCCAGCAGCCAAGCAGCTAGCGCTAACTACGAGCAGTACTTC	CASSQAASANYEQYF
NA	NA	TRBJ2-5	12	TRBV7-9	TGTGCCAGCAGCTCCCCCGTGGAGACCCAGTACTTC	CASSSPVETQYF
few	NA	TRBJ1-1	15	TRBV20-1	TGCAGTGCTCTCGACCCGGGACACCTGAACACTGAAGCTTTCTTT	CSALDPGHLNTEAFF
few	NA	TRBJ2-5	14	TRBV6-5	TGTGCCAGCAGTTCCAGGGGCCGTCAAGAGACCCAGTACTTC	CASSSRGRQETQYF
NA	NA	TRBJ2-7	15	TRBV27	TGTGCCAGCAGTATTACCGGACTGCACCGGGACGAGCAGTACTTC	CASSITGLHRDEQYF
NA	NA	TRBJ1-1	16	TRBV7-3	TGTGCCAGCAGTAGAGTCGCTGGACAACGGAACACTGAAGCTTTCTTT	CASSRVAGQRNTEAFF
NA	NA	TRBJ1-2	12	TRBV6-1	TGTGCCACGGCACGGACTAACTATGGCTACACCTTC	CATARTNYGYTF
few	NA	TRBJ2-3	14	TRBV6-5	TGTGCCAGCTCCCCTACCAGGGGTGGAGATACGCAGTATTTT	CASSPTRGGDTQYF
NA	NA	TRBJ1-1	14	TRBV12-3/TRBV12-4	TGTGCCAGCAGCAAGCCCTATTTAAACACTGAAGCTTTCTTT	CASSKPYLNTEAFF
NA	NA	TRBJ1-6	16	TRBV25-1	TGTGCCAGCAGTGCAGCCGGGGGCTCCTATAATTCACCCCTCCACTTT	CASSAAGGSYNSPLHF
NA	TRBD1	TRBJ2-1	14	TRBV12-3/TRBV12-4	TGTGCCAGCCTCAACGGACAGGTAAACAATGAGCAGTTCTTC	CASLNGQVNNEQFF
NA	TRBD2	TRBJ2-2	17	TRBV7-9	TGTGCCAGCAGCCCACCGGGACTAGCGTTTTGGGCCGGGGAGCTGTTTTTT	CASSPPGLAFWAGELFF
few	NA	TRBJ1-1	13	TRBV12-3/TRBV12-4	TGTGCCAGCACCTGGGCCCGCCGCTCTGAAGCTTTCTTT	CASTWARRSEAFF
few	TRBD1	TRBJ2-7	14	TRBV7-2	TGTGCCAGCAGCCCCCCCGGACAGGGGTACGAGCAGTACTTC	CASSPPGQGYEQYF
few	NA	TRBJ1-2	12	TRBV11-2	TGTGCCAGCAGAGGACAGTCCTATGGCTACACCTTC	CASRGQSYGYTF
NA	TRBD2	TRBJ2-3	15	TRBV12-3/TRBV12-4	TGTGCCAGCAGTCCACTAGCGGGGCGCGCAGATACGCAGTATTTT	CASSPLAGRADTQYF
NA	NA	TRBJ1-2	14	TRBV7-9	TGTGCCAGCAGCCCGGGGGTCGGTGGCTATGGCTACACCTTC	CASSPGVGGYGYTF
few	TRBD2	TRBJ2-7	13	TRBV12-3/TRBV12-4	TGTGCCAGCAGTCCCGGGGGGATAATGACGCAGTACTTC	CASSPGGIMTQYF
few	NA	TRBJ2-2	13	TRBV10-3	TGTGCCATCAGTGACATAGGATACGGGGAGCTGTTTTTT	CAISDIGYGELFF
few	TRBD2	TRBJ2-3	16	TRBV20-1	TGCAGTGCTAGAGGAGCGGGAGGGCCGGTCACAGATACGCAGTATTTT	CSARGAGGPVTDTQYF
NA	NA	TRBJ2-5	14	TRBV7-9	TGTGCCAGCAGCATACCCTCCGCTGGAGAGACCCAGTACTTC	CASSIPSAGETQYF
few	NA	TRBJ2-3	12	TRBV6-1	TGTGCCAGCAGTCCCGCTTCGTATACGCAGTATTTT	CASSPASYTQYF